A selection of T cell receptor beta chains follows, all from one sample in a study of blood T cell repertoires in COVID-19. Only in-frame clones appear in the TCRdb table, and some are missing; sequencing was by immunoSEQ multiplex PCR. The table lists some 120,000 clones, roughly 80% of them singletons. Sequencing used peripheral blood. Receptors were obtained from a human donor in a cohort sampled during active COVID-19. CDR3s leave out the opening cysteine and the closing phenylalanine or tryptophan. Only part of the rows carry a size: once, few, many, or a class if the clone is expanded.

clone_size v_call cdr3_aa
once TRBV3-1/TRBV3-2 ASSQGHRAGGYT
- TRBV6-1 ASSEVGTGTHQPQH
- TRBV2 ASSERERNEKLF
- TRBV7-2 ASSPRQGVGSPLH
once TRBV11-1 ASSLGAQETQY
- TRBV28 ASTRTGATYEQY
- TRBV30 AWKGQGDMNTEAF
- TRBV7-2 ASSPPGSGSTDTQY
few TRBV9 ASSEGANSGNTIY
- TRBV9 ASSVRDTGELF
- TRBV15 ATSRDQGSHNEQF
- TRBV19 ASSEYTNTEAF
- TRBV10-1 ASSERGGAEEDTQY
- TRBV5-1 ASSLGLREGNEQY
- TRBV9 ASSVGLQGNTGELF
- TRBV2 ASSARTGDRGYT
- TRBV4-2 ASSRWTGGNEQF
- TRBV15 ATSRDRGFGNTIY
few TRBV11-2 ASSPRGAVNYGYT
few TRBV2 ASSGQENQPQH
- TRBV7-9 ASSIDRQQY
once TRBV28 ASSLVPVSYEQY
few TRBV6-5 ASRAGQGGYNEQF
- TRBV7-2 ASSLSTGSTEAF
- TRBV9 ASSVANDRAYSTDTQY
- TRBV5-1 ASSLLVGTGAAGELF
- TRBV6-5 ASGGGVGTDTQY
- TRBV2 ASSPDREETQY
- TRBV7-3 ASSAGMNTEAF
- TRBV12-3/TRBV12-4 ASSLGQHYEQY
few TRBV7-3 ASSSGQDTQY
- TRBV3-1/TRBV3-2 ASSQDYAGPV
- TRBV10-3 ATQPGQGFYEQY
once TRBV9 ASSVSSGTAGETQY
- TRBV5-6 ASSLFRVTSTDTQY
- TRBV15 ATSREGGGSYEQY
- TRBV19 ASSIGAGTGDPDTQY
- TRBV7-8 ASSSGDFNYGYT
once TRBV24-1 ATSDTRDRLHEQF
- TRBV29-1 SVGRQGPTNYGYT
- TRBV3-1/TRBV3-2 ASSPTVGQRTEAF
- TRBV12-3/TRBV12-4 ASSPVGQTQY
- TRBV5-1 ASSLVPGAGANVLT
- TRBV28 ASGSGQGNTEAF
once TRBV18 ASSPGQHNQPQH
- TRBV5-4 ASSWTGEETQY
- TRBV19 ASSIRSGMNTEAF
few TRBV27 ASSTKQTGNNSPLH